This T cell receptor beta chain was profiled in a study of monozygotic twins with inflammatory bowel disease. TCRdb reanalyzed the 5' RACE reads, giving one entry per CDR3 protein sequence and no DNA. This table lists about 210,000 distinct CDR3 sequences. About this clonotype itself: Antigen specificity is unknown.

The CDR3 spans 15 residues. The germline CDR1 and CDR2 sequences are SGDLS and YYNGEE. Whole-study results and caveats: Nothing supported a single strong signal or clonotype that was associated with IBD. No discrimination was achieved between different T cell subtypes. IBD patients had lower TCRbeta diversity (inverse Simpson) than healthy co-twins.

The chain carries TRBV9 and TRBJ2-1; absent DNA, TCRdb's TRBD1 call cannot be checked. The sequenced sample consisted of blood. This sequence was found in a human donor with ulcerative colitis or Crohn's disease, or a healthy co-twin of an affected twin (not recorded which). CDR3 region: CASSPGQVQNNEQFF.